The 21 T cell receptor beta chains in this list originate from one sample, sequenced in a study of blood T cells in healthy people across ages. For the second PCR, which ran for about 7 to 11 cycles, a sample-barcoded 5' primer and a J-beta primer mix were used. TCRdb reprocessed the 5' RACE reads with MiXCR, giving one entry per CDR3 protein. The table records hundreds of thousands of distinct CDR3 sequences, over 20% of them present only once. The specimen sequenced was blood. The origin of the receptors is a man in his 70s in good health.

This clonotype appeared many times. CDR3 in amino acids: CASSFTYNEQFF. As DNA, the CDR3 is TGTGCCAGCAGCTTCACTTACAATGAGCAGTTCTTC. V is TRBV7-2 and J is TRBJ2-1; D gene unclear. The germline V gene has CDR1 SGHTA and CDR2 FQGNSA. CDR3 length: 12 amino acids. V gave up 3 bases and J gave up 4 bases, with 4 bases separating them.

CDR3 residues: CSARTGRAYEQYF. The CDR3 DNA follows: TGCAGTGCTCGGACAGGGCGCGCCTACGAGCAGTACTTC. The chain carries TRBV20-1 and TRBJ2-7, with 8 nucleotides matching TRBD1. V lost 5 bases, J lost 2 bases, and 5 bases stayed unmatched. CDR1 is DFQATT, CDR2 SNEGSKA, per germline (reference sequence). CDR3 length: 13 amino acids.

The CDR3, as DNA: TGCAGTGCTAGAGAACAGGGAGGCGCCGGGGAGCTGTTTTTT. Translating gives CSAREQGGAGELFF. V gene TRBV20-1 combines with J gene TRBJ2-2; D is tentatively TRBD1 or TRBD2 (6 bases each). Trimming cost V 0 bases and J 6 bases, with 11 bases left between them. The CDR3 runs 14 residues. Looked up from germline, CDR1 is DFQATT and CDR2 is SNEGSKA (reference sequence).

This clonotype was counted only a few times. This rearrangement joins TRBV3-1 to TRBJ1-6; 7 bases line up with TRBD1. Germline assignment: CDR1 LGHDT and CDR2 YNNKEL (reference sequence). The CDR3 is 14 amino acids. Unmatched junction bases numbered 7, after V lost 4 bases and J lost 10 bases. CDR3 loop: CASSLGRGGSPLHF. DNA for the CDR3: TGTGCCAGCAGCCTCGGCAGGGGGGGATCACCCCTCCACTTT.

CDR3: CATLVASYNEQFF. The CDR3 DNA reads as TGTGCCACCTTAGTGGCCTCCTACAATGAGCAGTTCTTC. The chain recombines TRBV19 with TRBJ2-1; D ambiguous. Germline assignment: CDR1 LNHDA and CDR2 SQIVND (reference sequence). The CDR3 extends over 13 amino acids. Trimming took off 10 bases at V and 0 bases at J, with 10 bases between the two ends.

This clonotype was seen a handful of times. This chain connects TRBV7-9 to TRBJ2-7; D gene ambiguous. The V and J ends lost 5 bases and 0 bases respectively, with 20 bases between them. The germline gives CDR1 SEHNR, CDR2 FQNEAQ (reference sequence). The length of the CDR3 is 17 residues. Here the CDR3 DNA reads TGTGCCAGCAGCAAAAACGTAGGGCTCCTGAGCTCCTACGAGCAGTACTTC. It encodes CASSKNVGLLSSYEQYF.

This clonotype was picked up many times. The rearrangement uses TRBV12-3 or TRBV12-4 and TRBJ1-1; 7 bases fit TRBD1. Unmatched junction bases numbered 7, after V lost 6 bases and J lost 3 bases. The CDR3 has 14 amino acids. The chain's CDR3 is CASRSGQDHTEAFF. In DNA form, the CDR3 reads TGTGCCAGCAGATCAGGACAGGATCACACTGAAGCTTTCTTT.

The sample holds a few counts of this clonotype. The genes are TRBV29-1 and TRBJ2-3; D not certain. Trimming removed 2 bases at V and 5 bases at J, with 8 bases between. The CDR3 runs to 12 residues. CDR1 and CDR2 (germline): SQVTM, ANQGSEA. In nucleotides, the CDR3 is TGCAGCGTTGAATTATCTGGAGATACGCAGTATTTT. Translation gives CSVELSGDTQYF.

The chain is built from TRBV3-1 and TRBJ1-2; no definite D call. This CDR3 is 13 amino acids long. The V gene's germline CDR1 is LGHDT and CDR2 YNNKEL (reference sequence). Trimming stripped 3 bases from V and 5 bases from J, with 10 bases between. The CDR3 DNA is TGTGCCAGCAGCCAGACGGACTCTTATGGCTACACCTTC. Amino acid sequence: CASSQTDSYGYTF.

V and J are TRBV12-3 or TRBV12-4 and TRBJ2-3; no reliable D call. V was trimmed by 5 bases and J by 15 bases, leaving 21 bases between them. The CDR3 has 13 residues. DNA of the CDR3: TGTGCCAGCAGTACGGTCAGCACAGATGTGCAATATTTT. Amino acid sequence: CASSTVSTDVQYF.

This clonotype was observed a few times. The chain uses TRBV2 and TRBJ2-3, with 9 bases identical to TRBD2. There are 13 residues in the CDR3. CDR1 SNHLY and CDR2 FYNNEI come from the germline V gene. V shed 1 base and J 9 bases; nucleotides not matched to a gene: 2. Here the CDR3 reads CASSEGRGGTQYF. Written as DNA, the CDR3 is TGTGCCAGCAGTGAAGGGCGGGGGGGAACGCAGTATTTT.

This clonotype was counted between two and nine times. This rearrangement joins TRBV5-1 to TRBJ2-1, with D possibly being TRBD1 or TRBD2 (6 bases each). Germline lookup yields CDR1 SGHRS and CDR2 YFSETQ. The CDR3 consists of 16 residues. Trimming left V 4 bases short and J 9 bases short, with 23 bases between. CDR3 sequence (DNA): TGCGCCAGCAGCCAGGGGCGGGGTCGCGGATATGGTGAGCAGTTCTTC. This sequence encodes CASSQGRGRGYGEQFF. The full variable domain, in which reference TRBV5-1 and TRBJ2-1 provide the parts outside the CDR3, is KAGVTQTPRYLIKTRGQQVTLSCSPISGHRSVSWYQQTPGQGLQFLFEYFSETQRNKGNFPGRFSGRQFSNSRSEMNVSTLELGDSALYLCASSQGRGRGYGEQFFGPGTRLTVL.

The chain carries TRBV14 and TRBJ1-6; D is unclear. The ends were cut back, 4 bases at V and 8 bases at J, with 12 bases in the middle. The length of the CDR3 is 14 residues. Germline CDR1 and CDR2: SGHDN and FVKESK. The CDR3 DNA is TGTGCCAGCAGCCCGCCTGGAGGGTATTCACCCCTCCACTTT. It codes for CASSPPGGYSPLHF.

The table lists this clonotype with a few counts. The V gene is TRBV3-1, the J gene TRBJ2-7, with TRBD1 as a possible D gene (6 bases). The DNA end is a closer match to TRBJ2-1, so the J assignment may be wrong. Germline values: CDR1 LGHDT, CDR2 YNNKEL (reference sequence). CDR3 length: 14 amino acids. The CDR3 loop is CASSQVSRGNEQFF. CDR3 in DNA: TGTGCCAGCAGCCAAGTATCCAGGGGCAATGAGCAGTTCTTC.

This clonotype was counted at least ten times. The chain recombines TRBV24-1 with TRBJ2-3; D is ambiguous. The ends were cut back, 3 bases at V and 2 bases at J, with 11 bases in the middle. The V gene's germline CDR1 is KGHDR and CDR2 SFDVKD. CDR3 length equals 15 residues. The CDR3 DNA reads TGTGCCACCAGTGATCGTGGCGGCGACACAGATACGCAGTATTTT. Translated, it gives CATSDRGGDTDTQYF.

The DNA for the CDR3 is TGTGCCAGCAGTTTAATCGTTAGGCAGGGGAACTATGGCTACACCTTC. Encoded protein: CASSLIVRQGNYGYTF. The J gene is TRBJ1-2, the V gene TRBV28; maybe TRBD1 (6 bases). Trimming took off 2 bases at V and 2 bases at J, with 15 bases between the two ends. The CDR3 extends over 16 amino acids. Germline values: CDR1 MDHEN, CDR2 SYDVKM.

This clonotype was recorded a few times. CDR3 sequence: CASSLVGEGEQYF. In DNA form, the CDR3 reads TGTGCCAGCAGCTTAGTCGGTGAGGGCGAGCAGTACTTC. The J gene is TRBJ2-7, the V gene TRBV7-9, with a weak D call TRBD2 (5 bases). This CDR3 spans 13 amino acids. Germline CDR1 reads SEHNR; CDR2 reads FQNEAQ (reference sequence). Between the trimmed V and J ends, which lost 1 base and 6 bases, there was a span of 10 bases.

CDR3 bases: TGTTTGGGCGGGAACTCCTACAATGAGCAGTTCTTC. Residues: CLGGNSYNEQFF. The genes are TRBV7-9 and TRBJ2-1; possibly TRBD2 for D (6 bases). Germline CDR1 SEHNR, CDR2 FQNEAQ (reference sequence). The CDR3 spans 12 residues.

The chain uses TRBV7-3 and TRBJ1-1; D gene unclear. V was trimmed by 0 bases and J by 0 bases, leaving 8 bases between them. Germline CDR1 and CDR2: SGHTA and FQGTGA. CDR3 length equals 15 residues. CDR3 region: CASSLTDGMNTEAFF. DNA of the CDR3: TGTGCCAGCAGCTTAACGGACGGCATGAACACTGAAGCTTTCTTT.

This clonotype was picked up a small number of times. The chain couples TRBV2 to TRBJ2-2; tentatively, D is TRBD1 (6 bases). Germline values: CDR1 SNHLY, CDR2 FYNNEI. CDR3 size: 14 residues. V was trimmed by 6 bases and J by 7 bases, leaving 15 bases between them. CDR3 region: CASSNEQGNGELFF. DNA for the CDR3: TGTGCCAGCAGCAACGAACAGGGAAACGGGGAGCTGTTTTTT.

The chain carries TRBV20-1 and TRBJ1-1; tentative D call: TRBD1 (6 bases). Germline V CDR1 and CDR2: DFQATT, SNEGSKA (reference sequence). Trimming took 5 bases from V and 0 from J, leaving 19 bases between them. This CDR3 is built from 16 residues. CDR3 amino acids: CSAGIPGHSMNTEAFF. The CDR3 nucleotides read TGCAGTGCTGGAATACCGGGACACTCCATGAACACTGAAGCTTTCTTT.